The 14 T cell receptor beta chains in this list originate from one sample, sequenced in a study of blood T cell repertoires in COVID-19. The method was immunoSEQ multiplex PCR; TCRdb's version includes in-frame clones alone and lacks a portion of them. Counted here are 250,000 to 300,000 clones, 89% occurring once; the ten biggest clones make up 1.5% to 2%. The sample was PBMCs or T cells enriched from blood (not recorded which). The receptors stem from a woman between 35 and 50 years old who had recovered from COVID-19.

This chain connects TRBV2 to TRBJ1-5; tentative D call: TRBD1 (6 bases). This CDR3 has 15 amino acids. Germline-derived CDR1 and CDR2 are SNHLY and FYNNEI. V was shortened by 6 bases and J by 3 bases, with 15 bases between the two germline ends. The CDR3 sequence is CASRREGQNNQPQHF. The CDR3 DNA reads TGTGCCAGCAGGAGAGAAGGACAGAACAATCAGCCCCAGCATTTT.

The gene calls are TRBV5-6 and TRBJ2-1, with 9 bases that match TRBD1. This CDR3 has 14 amino acids. V dropped 4 bases and J dropped 15; count of bases not matched to a gene: 14. CDR1 and CDR2 (germline): SGHDT, YYEEEE. The CDR3 nucleotides are TGTGCCAGCAGCGTCGTCCCCGGGACAGGGCGGCGGTTCTTC. As protein: CASSVVPGTGRRFF.

This rearrangement joins TRBV6-5 to TRBJ1-2; TRBD1 matches at 7 bases. CDR1 MNHEY and CDR2 SVGAGI come from the germline V gene. The junction had 15 bases not matched to a gene; V was cut back by 8 bases and J by 6 bases. The length of the CDR3 is 15 residues. The CDR3 DNA follows: TGTGCCAGCTCAGGAGGGGGCGGCACACGCCATGGCTACACCTTC. Its protein product is CASSGGGGTRHGYTF.

The chain recombines TRBV11-2 with TRBJ2-3; TRBD1 matches at 8 bases. The CDR3 loop spans 16 amino acids. Per germline, CDR1 SGHAT and CDR2 FQNNGV. Losses at the gene ends were 5 bases for V and 1 base for J; bases not matched to a gene: 8. CDR3 amino acids: CASSKRTGRRTDTQYF. The CDR3 bases are TGTGCCAGCAGCAAACGGACAGGGAGACGCACAGATACGCAGTATTTT. Based on the CDR3 plus reference TRBV11-2 and TRBJ2-3, the full variable domain is EAGVAQSPRYKIIEKRQSVAFWCNPISGHATLYWYQQILGQGPKLLIQFQNNGVVDDSQLPKDRFSAERLKGVDSTLKIQPAKLEDSAVYLCASSKRTGRRTDTQYFGPGTRLTVL.

CDR3 in amino acids: CASSRSLRGRTVAEAFF. CDR3 DNA sequence: TGCGCCAGCAGCCGGTCGCTCAGGGGGCGAACGGTTGCTGAAGCTTTCTTT. The chain joins TRBV5-1 to TRBJ1-1; TRBD1 agrees at 8 bases. V lost 4 bases, J lost 6 bases, and 17 bases stayed unmatched. The CDR3 sequence is 17 residues long. CDR1 and CDR2 (germline): SGHRS, YFSETQ.

The V call is TRBV7-8, the J call TRBJ1-1; D remains unclear. This CDR3 contains 15 residues. V gave up 7 bases and J gave up 6 bases, with 21 bases separating them. The germline CDR1 and CDR2 sequences are SGHVS and FQNEAQ. CDR3 bases: TGTGCCAGCATCCTCTACCCGGGATTTGTCGCTGAAGCTTTCTTT. Protein: CASILYPGFVAEAFF.

The genes are TRBV5-1 and TRBJ2-7, with D possibly being TRBD1 (6 bases). Trimming removed 3 bases from V and 0 bases from J, with 22 bases in between. This CDR3 is built from 18 residues. The germline V gene has CDR1 SGHRS and CDR2 YFSETQ. In DNA, the CDR3 is TGCGCCAGCAGCTCCGGCCCAAAAACAGGGAGCCTCTCCTACGAGCAGTACTTC. This sequence encodes CASSSGPKTGSLSYEQYF.

This clone appeared many times. This CDR3 is also generated by other DNA sequences in the sample. The rearrangement uses TRBV2 and TRBJ1-5, with a weak D call TRBD1 (5 bases). The CDR3 covers 13 residues. Trimming shortened V by 4 bases and J by 1 base, and 5 bases separated the two germline ends. Germline V gene lookup returns CDR1 SNHLY and CDR2 FYNNEI. The CDR3 DNA reads as TGTGCCAGCAGTGGACAGAGCAATCAGCCCCAGCATTTT. This encodes CASSGQSNQPQHF.

The chain is built from TRBV5-1 and TRBJ2-7; D gene uncertain. Germline V CDR1 and CDR2: SGHRS, YFSETQ. V lost 2 bases, J lost 0 bases, and 6 bases lay in between. CDR3 size: 13 residues. As DNA, the CDR3 is TGCGCCAGCAGCTTTTCAGACTCCTACGAGCAGTACTTC. Its protein is CASSFSDSYEQYF.

This rearrangement joins TRBV2 to TRBJ1-5; the D is unclear. This CDR3 has 15 amino acids. From germline, CDR1 is SNHLY and CDR2 FYNNEI. V dropped 5 bases and J dropped 6 bases, with 17 bases sitting between them. CDR3 nucleotide sequence: TGTGCCAGCAGTCCAATTTTGCAAGCGGGTCAGCCCCAGCATTTT. Protein: CASSPILQAGQPQHF.

The rearrangement joins TRBV11-2 to TRBJ1-6, with 7 bases matching TRBD1. The ends lost 1 base at V and 5 bases at J; junction bases unmatched: 5. Germline CDR1 SGHAT, CDR2 FQNNGV. The CDR3 sequence is 16 residues long. As DNA, the CDR3 is TGTGCCAGCAGCTTAGCCCCGGGACAGAATAATTCACCCCTCCACTTT. Translated, it gives CASSLAPGQNNSPLHF.

The rearrangement joins TRBV18 to TRBJ1-2, with D hard to call. Per the germline V gene, CDR1 is KGHSH and CDR2 is LQKENI. V lost 4 bases to trimming and J lost 6 bases, with 18 bases between them. The CDR3 totals 15 residues. The DNA of the CDR3 is TGTGCCAGCTCACTACCTCCTGGCGCGGCTGATGGCTACACCTTC. The encoded protein is CASSLPPGAADGYTF.

For the CDR3, the DNA is TGTGCCAGCTCCTCGACAGGGGGCTACTCTGGGGCCAACGTCCTGACTTTC. Amino acid sequence: CASSSTGGYSGANVLTF. The chain carries TRBV18 and TRBJ2-6; 10 bases agree with TRBD1. Looked up from germline, CDR1 is KGHSH and CDR2 is LQKENI. V lost 6 bases to trimming and J lost 0 bases; unmatched junction nucleotides: 5. The CDR3 is made up of 17 amino acids.

The chain is built from TRBV6-1 and TRBJ1-3; the match to TRBD1 covers 7 bases. Germline values: CDR1 MNHNS, CDR2 SASEGT. CDR3 length: 17 residues. After removal of 0 bases from V and 1 base from J, the junction contained 6 bases not matched to a gene. The CDR3 spells CASSEAATGISGNTIYF. The CDR3 nucleotides read TGTGCCAGCAGTGAAGCGGCGACAGGGATATCTGGAAACACCATATATTTT.